Shown below are 6 T cell receptor beta chains from a single sample sequenced in a study of cytomegalovirus exposure and HLA in healthy donors. Primers for the PCR totalled 60 Vbeta and 13 Jbeta. Assay: immunoSEQ multiplex PCR; the TCRdb copy retains only in-frame clones and omits some. Of roughly 80,000 clones listed, over 60% are singletons. Material for sequencing was PBMCs. The receptors come from a middle-aged woman in good health and CMV-seropositive.

A few counts support this clone. A read error is likely here: a far larger clone is one base away. This is likely a read error, given that the CDR3 carries no conserved phenylalanine or tryptophan at its end. V usage is TRBV23-1 and J usage is TRBJ2-6; TRBD1 agrees at 8 bases. TRBV23-1 is recorded as an ORF, its role being uncertain. This CDR3 comprises 16 residues. V shed 4 bases, J shed 4 bases, and the junction held 6 bases outside the gene matches. CDR3 region: CASSLYRGSGANVLTV. The CDR3 nucleotides read TGCGCCAGCAGTCTGTACAGGGGGTCCGGGGCCAACGTCCTGACTGTC.

The rearrangement uses TRBV7-9 and TRBJ1-1; 7 bases line up with TRBD1. V shed 6 bases and J 1 base; nucleotides not matched to a gene: 5. CDR3 length: 14 residues. The germline CDR1 and CDR2 sequences are SEHNR and FQNEAQ (reference sequence). The CDR3 sequence is CASSDRTGNTEAFF. The CDR3 DNA is TGTGCCAGCAGTGATCGGACAGGGAACACTGAAGCTTTCTTT.

The rearrangement uses TRBV6-5 and TRBJ1-1; a weak D match, TRBD1 (5 bases). This CDR3 has 13 amino acids. V was shortened by 5 bases and J by 9 bases, with 16 bases between the two germline ends. Looked up from germline, CDR1 is MNHEY and CDR2 is SVGAGI. CDR3 nucleotide sequence: TGTGCCAGCAGTCCTATGGGGCCTGGGAAAGCTTTCTTT. Amino acids: CASSPMGPGKAFF.

V gene TRBV9 combines with J gene TRBJ1-5; 11 bases line up with TRBD1. The V gene end was trimmed by 0 bases and the J gene end by 7 bases; junction bases not matched to a gene: 3. The CDR3 consists of 15 residues. CDR1 is SGDLS, CDR2 YYNGEE, per germline. The CDR3 loop reads CASSVGTGGIQPQHF. CDR3 nucleotides: TGTGCCAGCAGCGTAGGGACAGGGGGCATACAGCCCCAGCATTTT.

This clone was seen more than once but under ten times. This chain links TRBV5-4 with TRBJ2-7; 7 nucleotides match TRBD1. Trimming at V came to 7 bases and at J to 2 bases, leaving 12 bases not matched to a gene. The CDR3 has 15 residues. CDR1 is SGHNT and CDR2 is YYREEE in the germline V gene (reference sequence). CDR3 in amino acids: CASGRQGSLTYEQYF. The CDR3, as DNA: TGTGCCAGCGGGCGACAGGGATCACTTACCTACGAGCAGTACTTC.

V gene TRBV6-6 combines with J gene TRBJ2-1; the match to TRBD1 covers 7 bases. In germline, CDR1 is MNHNY, CDR2 SVGAGI (reference sequence). CDR3 length: 14 residues. V lost 5 bases, J lost 4 bases, and 5 bases stayed unmatched. The CDR3 loop reads CASSPGTEYNEQFF. Written as DNA, the CDR3 is TGTGCCAGCAGTCCCGGGACAGAGTACAATGAGCAGTTCTTC.